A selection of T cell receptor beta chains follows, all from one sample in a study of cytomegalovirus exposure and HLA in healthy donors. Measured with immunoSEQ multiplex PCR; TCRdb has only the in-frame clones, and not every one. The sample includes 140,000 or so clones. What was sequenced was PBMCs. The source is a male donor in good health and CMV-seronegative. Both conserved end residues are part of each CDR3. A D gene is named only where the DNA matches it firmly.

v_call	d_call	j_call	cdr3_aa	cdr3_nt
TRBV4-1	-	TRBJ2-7	CASSRAEGPFYEQYF	TGCGCCAGCAGCCGCGCCGAGGGTCCCTTCTACGAGCAGTACTTC
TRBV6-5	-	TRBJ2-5	CASSGETQYF	TGTGCCAGCAGCGGGGAGACCCAGTACTTC
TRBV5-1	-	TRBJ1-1	CASSLEGGKTEAFF	TGCGCCAGCAGCTTGGAAGGGGGAAAGACTGAAGCTTTCTTT
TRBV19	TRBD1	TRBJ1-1	CASSPQGAGVANTEAFF	TGTGCCAGTAGTCCACAGGGGGCTGGAGTGGCGAACACTGAAGCTTTCTTT
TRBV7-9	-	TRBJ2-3	CASSLTDTQYF	TGTGCCAGCAGCCTCACAGATACGCAGTATTTT
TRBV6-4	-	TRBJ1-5	CASSVGLNQPQHF	TGTGCCAGCAGTGTTGGCTTGAATCAGCCCCAGCATTTT
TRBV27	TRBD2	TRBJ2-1	CASSNSGSSYNEQFF	TGTGCCAGCAGTAATAGCGGGAGCTCCTACAATGAGCAGTTCTTC
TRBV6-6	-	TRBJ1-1	CASSPRRNTEAFF	TGTGCCAGCAGCCCGCGGAGAAACACTGAAGCTTTCTTT
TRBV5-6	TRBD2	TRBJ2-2	CASSFSAGETGELFF	TGTGCCAGCAGCTTTTCGGCGGGAGAGACCGGGGAGCTGTTTTTT
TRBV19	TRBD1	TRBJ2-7	CASSRQGSYEQYF	TGTGCCAGTAGTCGACAGGGATCCTACGAGCAGTACTTC
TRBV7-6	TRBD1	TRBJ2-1	CASRLGTGGDEQFF	TGTGCCAGCAGGTTAGGGACAGGGGGCGATGAGCAGTTCTTC
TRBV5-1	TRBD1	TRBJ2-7	CASSLVGQGDEQYF	TGCGCCAGCAGCTTGGTAGGCCAGGGGGACGAGCAGTACTTC
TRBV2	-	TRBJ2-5	CASTHPGFGETQYF	TGTGCCAGCACCCACCCAGGGTTTGGGGAGACCCAGTACTTC
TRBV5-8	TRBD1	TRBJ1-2	CASSTGQGYYGYTF	TGTGCCAGCAGCACGGGACAGGGATACTATGGCTACACCTTC
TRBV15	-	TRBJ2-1	CATSTTPGVDNYNEQFF	TGTGCCACCAGCACCACCCCAGGGGTCGACAACTACAATGAGCAGTTCTTC
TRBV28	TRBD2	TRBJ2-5	CASTWGGEETQYF	TGTGCCAGCACCTGGGGGGGGGAAGAGACCCAGTACTTC
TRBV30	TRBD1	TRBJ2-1	CAWSGTGGDEQFF	TGTGCCTGGAGTGGGACAGGGGGGGATGAGCAGTTCTTC
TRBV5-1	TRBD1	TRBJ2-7	CASRPGQAGNEQYF	TGCGCCAGCAGACCGGGACAGGCTGGGAACGAGCAGTACTTC
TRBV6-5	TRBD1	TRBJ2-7	CASSSRDRRRYEQYF	TGTGCCAGCAGTTCCCGGGACAGGAGACGATACGAGCAGTACTTC
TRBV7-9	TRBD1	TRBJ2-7	CASSSDRGLEQYF	TGTGCCAGCAGCTCCGACAGGGGGCTCGAGCAGTACTTC
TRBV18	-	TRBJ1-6	CASSPLAGIEVSPHNSPLHF	TGTGCCAGCTCACCACTCGCGGGGATCGAAGTTTCCCCTCATAATTCACCCCTCCACTTT
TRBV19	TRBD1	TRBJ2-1	CASSFVTGSSYNEQFF	TGTGCCAGTAGTTTCGTGACAGGGAGCTCCTACAATGAGCAGTTCTTC
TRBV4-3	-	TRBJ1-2	CASSQTGGPDYGYTF	TGCGCCAGCAGCCAAACCGGAGGGCCTGACTATGGCTACACCTTC
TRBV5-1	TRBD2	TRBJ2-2	CASSLDGREYTGELFF	TGCGCCAGCAGCTTGGATGGGCGGGAGTACACCGGGGAGCTGTTTTTT
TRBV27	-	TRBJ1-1	CASSLSRGSNTEAFF	TGTGCCAGCAGTTTATCGCGGGGATCTAACACTGAAGCTTTCTTT
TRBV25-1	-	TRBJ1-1	CASSELYANRAFF	TGTGCCAGCAGTGAATTATACGCTAACAGAGCTTTCTTT
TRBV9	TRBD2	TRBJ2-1	CASSVTGGPYEQFF	TGTGCCAGCAGCGTAACGGGAGGGCCATATGAGCAGTTCTTC
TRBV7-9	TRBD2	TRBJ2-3	CASSLEAGDTDTQYF	TGTGCCAGCAGCTTAGAAGCGGGGGACACAGATACGCAGTATTTT
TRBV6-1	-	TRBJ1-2	CASSVHIYGYTF	TGTGCCAGCAGTGTACACATCTATGGCTACACCTTC
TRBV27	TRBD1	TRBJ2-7	CASSSTIGLDRAYEQYF	TGTGCCAGCAGTTCCACAATTGGGCTGGACAGGGCCTACGAGCAGTACTTC
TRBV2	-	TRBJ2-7	CASSESWSSYEQYF	TGTGCCAGCAGTGAATCCTGGAGTTCCTACGAGCAGTACTTC
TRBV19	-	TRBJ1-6	CASRTQGVDNSPLHF	TGTGCCAGTAGAACACAGGGTGTTGATAATTCACCCCTCCACTTT
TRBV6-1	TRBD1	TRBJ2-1	CASREGGHLYNEQFF	TGTGCCAGCAGGGAAGGGGGCCATCTTTACAATGAGCAGTTCTTC
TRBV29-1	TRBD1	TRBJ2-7	CSVEGLPGQDTYEQYF	TGCAGCGTTGAAGGGCTCCCGGGACAGGATACCTACGAGCAGTACTTC
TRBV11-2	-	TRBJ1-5	CASSLFLGGGNQPQHF	TGTGCCAGCAGCTTATTTCTGGGGGGGGGAAACCAGCCCCAGCATTTT
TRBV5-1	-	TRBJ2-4	CASSLGPETKNIQYF	TGCGCCAGCAGCTTGGGGCCTGAGACAAAAAACATTCAGTACTTC
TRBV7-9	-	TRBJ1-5	CASSLGSGVQPQHF	TGTGCCAGCAGCTTAGGTTCAGGGGTTCAGCCCCAGCATTTT
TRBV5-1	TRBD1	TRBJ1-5	CASSLGQGGQPQHF	TGCGCCAGCAGCTTAGGACAGGGAGGGCAGCCCCAGCATTTT
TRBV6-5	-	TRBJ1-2	CASSYTPSGSGYTF	TGTGCCAGCAGCTACACCCCCTCAGGGTCTGGCTACACCTTC
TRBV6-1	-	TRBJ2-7	CASSVPPSYEQYF	TGTGCCAGCAGTGTTCCCCCATCCTACGAGCAGTACTTC
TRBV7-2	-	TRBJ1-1	CASSLEAGGNTEAFF	TGTGCCAGCAGCTTAGAAGCGGGGGGGAACACTGAAGCTTTCTTT
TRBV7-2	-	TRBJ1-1	CASSLLGTSAEAFF	TGTGCCAGCAGCTTATTGGGGACATCGGCGGAAGCTTTCTTT
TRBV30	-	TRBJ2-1	CAWGTGTLGHEQFF	TGTGCCTGGGGGACCGGGACATTAGGCCATGAGCAGTTCTTC
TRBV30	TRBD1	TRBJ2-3	CARGGSTDTQYF	TGTGCCCGAGGGGGCAGCACAGATACGCAGTATTTT
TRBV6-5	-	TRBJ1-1	CASSYSNILNTEAFF	TGTGCCAGCAGTTACTCTAACATACTGAACACTGAAGCTTTCTTT
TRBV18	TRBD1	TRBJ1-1	CASSPETPGGLRRTEAFF	TGTGCCAGCTCCCCGGAAACCCCAGGGGGCCTCAGAAGGACTGAAGCTTTCTTT
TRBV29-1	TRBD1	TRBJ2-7	CSVGAVQGAREQYF	TGCAGCGTGGGGGCGGTACAGGGGGCTCGAGAGCAGTACTTC
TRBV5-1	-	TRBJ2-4	CASSLNSRESLAKNIQYF	TGCGCCAGCAGCTTAAATTCAAGAGAGTCGCTGGCCAAAAACATTCAGTACTTC
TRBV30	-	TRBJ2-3	CAWTKGGGIGDTQYF	TGTGCCTGGACCAAAGGGGGGGGAATTGGAGATACGCAGTATTTT
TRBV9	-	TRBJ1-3	CASSDVGAGNTIYF	TGTGCCAGCAGCGACGTGGGAGCTGGAAACACCATATATTTT
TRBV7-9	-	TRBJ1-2	CASSLGRVGYTF	TGTGCCAGCAGCTTAGGCAGGGTTGGCTACACCTTC
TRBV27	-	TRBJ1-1	CASSRQENTEAFF	TGTGCCAGCAGTAGACAGGAGAACACTGAAGCTTTCTTT
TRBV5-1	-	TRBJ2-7	CASSPSASSYEQYF	TGCGCCAGCAGCCCTAGTGCTAGCTCCTACGAGCAGTACTTC
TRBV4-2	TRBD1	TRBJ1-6	CASSQAGDRHNSPLHF	TGTGCCAGCAGCCAGGCCGGGGACAGGCATAATTCACCCCTCCACTTT
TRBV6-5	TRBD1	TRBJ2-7	CASSYSKGAPYEQYF	TGTGCCAGCAGTTACTCGAAGGGGGCACCCTACGAGCAGTACTTC
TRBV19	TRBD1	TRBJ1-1	CASSETGLNTEAFF	TGTGCCAGTAGTGAGACAGGGTTAAACACTGAAGCTTTCTTT
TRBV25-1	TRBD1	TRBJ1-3	CASTQGQGRKNTIYF	TGTGCCAGCACCCAGGGACAGGGTAGGAAAAACACCATATATTTT
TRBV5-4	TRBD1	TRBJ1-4	CASSSPGQGPEKLFF	TGTGCCAGCAGCTCCCCGGGACAGGGACCTGAAAAACTGTTTTTT